The TCR beta chain described here comes from a study of Ad26.COV2.S vaccination and SARS-CoV-2 variants. Study-wide results and limits: Vaccine recipients posted higher spike-specific TCR breadth than their placebo counterparts. Vaccinees and placebo recipients showed similar non-spike TCR breadth. Once vaccination had occurred, spike-specific CD8+ and CD4+ T cell responses reportedly showed substantial breadth.

Here immunoSEQ multiplex PCR was the method, and the copy in TCRdb shows in-frame clones only, minus some. The sample holds some 190,000 clones; roughly nine tenths are singletons and the top ten take around 6.1%. Remarks on this clone: Its antigen is not identified.

The germline V gene encodes CDR1 SEHNR and CDR2 FQNEAQ (reference sequence). This CDR3 comprises 15 residues. V shed 7 bases and J 5 bases; nucleotides not matched to a gene: 12. The origin of this receptor is a human donor who had recovered from COVID-19. Specimen: peripheral blood, collected after recovery from COVID-19. The V and J genes are TRBV7-9 and TRBJ1-2, with 8 bases matching TRBD1. CDR3 protein: CASTPPTGGYYGYTF. The CDR3 nucleotides are TGTGCCAGCACCCCCCCAACAGGGGGTTATTATGGCTACACCTTC.